Following are 30 T cell receptor beta chains from one sample sequenced in a study of blood T cell repertoires in COVID-19. Assay used: immunoSEQ multiplex PCR; TCRdb lists only in-frame clones, some missing. The repertoire holds fewer than 120,000 clones, with nearly 90% as singletons. Specimen: peripheral blood. These receptors were collected from a human donor in a cohort sampled during active COVID-19.

The chain employs TRBV19 and TRBJ2-3; 14 bases agree with TRBD2. This CDR3 is 17 amino acids long. Germline V lookup: CDR1 LNHDA, CDR2 SQIVND (reference sequence). V shed 4 bases and J 0 bases; nucleotides not matched to a gene: 3. The CDR3 region has the DNA TGTGCCAGTAGTAGAGGGACTAGCGGGGGTAGCACAGATACGCAGTATTTT. It yields the protein CASSRGTSGGSTDTQYF.

V is TRBV20-1 and J is TRBJ2-1; 13 bases line up with TRBD2. Unmatched junction bases numbered 12, after V lost 3 bases and J lost 7 bases. The CDR3 covers 17 residues. Germline V gene lookup returns CDR1 DFQATT and CDR2 SNEGSKA (reference sequence). Here the CDR3 DNA reads TGCAGTGCTAGTGGGGGGACTAGCGGGGTTTTGAGGAATGAGCAGTTCTTC. Protein product: CSASGGTSGVLRNEQFF.

The rearrangement links TRBV10-3 to TRBJ2-1; 8 bases map to TRBD1. The germline gives CDR1 ENHRY, CDR2 SYGVKD. Losses at the gene ends were 7 bases for V and 8 bases for J; bases not matched to a gene: 4. The CDR3 covers 12 residues. The chain's CDR3 is CAITGTGDEQFF. DNA of the CDR3: TGTGCCATCACCGGGACAGGCGATGAGCAGTTCTTC.

CDR3 amino acids: CASSFGRGEGYTF. The CDR3 nucleotides are TGTGCCAGCAGTTTCGGCCGAGGCGAGGGCTACACCTTC. This chain connects TRBV6-5 to TRBJ1-2; D is unclear. V was pared by 4 bases and J by 8 bases, with 14 bases between. Per germline, CDR1 MNHEY and CDR2 SVGAGI. The CDR3 loop spans 13 amino acids.

The chain has TRBV23-1 and TRBJ1-5; D is unclear. TRBV23-1 is labeled an ORF, and its function is uncertain. CDR3 length: 13 residues. V lost 2 bases and J 7 bases, leaving 9 bases between the germline ends. CDR3: CASSQIWQQPQHF. The CDR3 coding sequence is TGCGCCAGCAGTCAAATCTGGCAACAGCCCCAGCATTTT.

V usage is TRBV10-2 and J usage is TRBJ2-2, with 7 positions matching TRBD1. Trimming removed 6 bases from V and 0 bases from J; junction bases left unmatched: 10. CDR3 length: 17 residues. Per the germline V gene, CDR1 is WSHSY and CDR2 is SAAADI. The CDR3, as DNA: TGCGCCAGCAGAAAAGGGACAGCTAACGCGAACACCGGGGAGCTGTTTTTT. Translation: CASRKGTANANTGELFF.

The gene calls are TRBV6-2 or TRBV6-3 and TRBJ2-5; D remains ambiguous. The V gene's germline CDR1 is MNHEY and CDR2 SVGEGT. The V end lost 1 base, the J end lost 2 bases, and 8 bases lay between the germline ends. This CDR3 contains 14 residues. The chain's CDR3 is CASSYFSPQETQYF. CDR3 nucleotides: TGTGCCAGCAGTTACTTTTCTCCTCAAGAGACCCAGTACTTC.

J is TRBJ1-1 and V is TRBV5-1, with TRBD1 matching over 9 bases. Germline V gene data show CDR1 as SGHRS and CDR2 as YFSETQ. V trimming: 5 bases; J trimming: 9 bases; junction bases outside the gene matches: 11. The CDR3 extends over 14 amino acids. CDR3 sequence reads: CASSLAGTGQKAFF. Written as DNA, the CDR3 is TGCGCCAGCAGTCTGGCCGGGACAGGGCAGAAAGCTTTCTTT.

This clone came up once. V usage is TRBV7-3 and J usage is TRBJ2-1; D is ambiguous. CDR1 SGHTA and CDR2 FQGTGA come from the germline V gene. The V gene lost 1 base and the J gene lost 5 bases, with 6 bases spanning the gap. There are 13 residues in the CDR3. The CDR3 DNA sequence: TGTGCCAGCAGCTTAAGTTCTGACAATGAGCAGTTCTTC. Protein: CASSLSSDNEQFF.

This sequence joins TRBV10-2 and TRBJ1-5, with unresolved D. CDR1 is WSHSY and CDR2 is SAAADI in the germline V gene. With 5 bases removed from V and 10 bases from J, the gap between germline ends came to 24 bases. The CDR3 is made up of 16 amino acids. As DNA, the CDR3 is TGCGCCAGCAGTACAGAAGATTATTCCAGCCGTCATCCCCAGCATTTT. Encoded protein: CASSTEDYSSRHPQHF.

This clone was observed a handful of times. This chain joins TRBV7-6 and TRBJ2-3; 7 bases align to TRBD1. The CDR3 has 15 residues. V shed 5 bases and J 0 bases; nucleotides not matched to a gene: 5. Germline assignment: CDR1 SGHVS and CDR2 FNYEAQ. CDR3 amino acids: CASSQRQGSTDTQYF. CDR3 sequence (DNA): TGTGCCAGCAGCCAAAGACAGGGAAGCACAGATACGCAGTATTTT.

The table lists this clone with a count of one. V and J are TRBV5-8 and TRBJ2-2; D unclear. Per germline, CDR1 SGHTS and CDR2 YDEGEE. The CDR3 has 13 amino acids. Deletions cut 2 bases from V and 6 bases from J, with 8 bases between. The CDR3 protein is CASSFETSGELFF. The CDR3 nucleotides read TGTGCCAGCAGCTTCGAAACATCCGGGGAGCTGTTTTTT.

This clone has only a few counts. J is TRBJ1-3 and V is TRBV5-1; D may be TRBD1 (5 bases). CDR1 and CDR2 (germline): SGHRS, YFSETQ. V lost 0 bases and J lost 4, with 11 bases in between. The CDR3 sequence is 15 residues long. The CDR3 loop reads CASSLEGITGNTIYF. As DNA, the CDR3 is TGCGCCAGCAGCTTGGAGGGGATCACGGGAAACACCATATATTTT. Drawing the rest from reference TRBV5-1 and TRBJ1-3, the complete variable domain is KAGVTQTPRYLIKTRGQQVTLSCSPISGHRSVSWYQQTPGQGLQFLFEYFSETQRNKGNFPGRFSGRQFSNSRSEMNVSTLELGDSALYLCASSLEGITGNTIYFGEGSWLTVV.

This clone was counted a single time. The sample carries other DNA sequences with the same CDR3. The chain has TRBV2 and TRBJ1-2, with D perhaps matching TRBD1 (6 bases). Germline lookup yields CDR1 SNHLY and CDR2 FYNNEI. The CDR3 is 13 residues long. Trimming cost V 4 bases and J 2 bases, with 8 bases left between them. The CDR3 loop reads CASSVDSNYGYTF. DNA for the CDR3: TGTGCCAGCAGTGTGGACAGCAACTATGGCTACACCTTC. Combining the CDR3 with reference TRBV2 and TRBJ1-2 gives the whole variable domain EPEVTQTPSHQVTQMGQEVILRCVPISNHLYFYWYRQILGQKVEFLVSFYNNEISEKSEIFDDQFSVERPDGSNFTLKIRSTKLEDSAMYFCASSVDSNYGYTFGSGTRLTVV.

The chain joins TRBV7-9 to TRBJ2-5; D is possibly TRBD2 (5 bases). The CDR3 loop spans 15 amino acids. Trimming removed 2 bases from V and 2 bases from J, with 12 bases in between. The germline gives CDR1 SEHNR, CDR2 FQNEAQ (reference sequence). CDR3 sequence: CASSLFLTGQETQYF. CDR3 DNA sequence: TGTGCCAGCAGCTTATTTCTGACGGGACAAGAGACCCAGTACTTC.

V usage is TRBV11-3 and J usage is TRBJ2-5; TRBD1 agrees at 7 bases. CDR3 length: 13 amino acids. J was trimmed by 4 bases and V by 5 bases; bases with no gene match: 4. Germline CDR1 SGHNT, CDR2 YENEEA. Here the CDR3 DNA reads TGTGCCAGCAGCCCCGGGACAGCAGAGACCCAGTACTTC. Residues: CASSPGTAETQYF.

CDR3 region: CASSLGDRGQPQHF. The CDR3 nucleotides read TGCGCCAGCAGCTTGGGGGACAGGGGTCAGCCCCAGCATTTT. The genes are TRBV5-1 and TRBJ1-5; 10 positions match TRBD1. V lost 0 bases and J lost 6; bases outside the gene matches: 0. There are 14 residues in the CDR3. Germline V lookup: CDR1 SGHRS, CDR2 YFSETQ.

The chain joins TRBV2 to TRBJ2-2, with D unresolved. V lost 7 bases to trimming and J lost 6 bases, with 12 bases between them. The CDR3 spans 13 residues. CDR1 and CDR2 from the germline V gene are SNHLY and FYNNEI. The CDR3 nucleotides are TGTGCCAGCACGAGCACCCGGGCCGGGGAGCTGTTTTTT. It translates to CASTSTRAGELFF.

The chain links TRBV9 to TRBJ1-2; D is undetermined. Trimming left V 2 bases short and J 5 bases short, with 28 bases between. Germline V gene sequence: CDR1 SGDLS, CDR2 YYNGEE. The CDR3 is 19 amino acids. CDR3 nucleotides: TGTGCCAGCAGCGTCGACCCGTTGAACACCGAAACGGGTCCATATGGCTACACCTTC. Translated, it gives CASSVDPLNTETGPYGYTF.

The chain employs TRBV7-2 and TRBJ2-1; 8 bases line up with TRBD2. The germline CDR1 and CDR2 sequences are SGHTA and FQGNSA. This CDR3 spans 15 amino acids. Losses at the gene ends were 3 bases for V and 4 bases for J; bases not matched to a gene: 5. The CDR3 region is CASSLEGLGYNEQFF. Here the CDR3 DNA reads TGTGCCAGCAGCTTGGAGGGACTAGGGTACAATGAGCAGTTCTTC.

The chain couples TRBV25-1 to TRBJ1-2, with 7 bases lining up with TRBD1. The CDR3 runs to 13 residues. V was pared by 9 bases and J by 8 bases, with 12 bases of the junction left unmatched. The V gene's germline CDR1 is MGHDK and CDR2 SYGVNS. The CDR3 DNA reads TGTGCCAGTACGGGACAGTCCTTCGGCGGCTACACCTTC. This encodes CASTGQSFGGYTF.

The chain carries TRBV6-6 and TRBJ2-7; D possibly corresponds to TRBD1 (6 bases). This CDR3 comprises 13 residues. The V gene lost 2 bases and the J gene lost 2 bases, with 7 bases spanning the gap. CDR1 is MNHNY and CDR2 is SVGAGI in the germline V gene (reference sequence). The CDR3 loop reads CASSYHRAYEQYF. As DNA, the CDR3 is TGTGCCAGCAGTTACCACAGGGCCTACGAGCAGTACTTC.

The chain recombines TRBV19 with TRBJ2-4, with 7 positions matching TRBD1. Trimming cost V 5 bases and J 0 bases; bases outside gene matches: 7. Germline V gene lookup returns CDR1 LNHDA and CDR2 SQIVND (reference sequence). This CDR3 has 16 amino acids. This chain's CDR3 is CASSLRDRRAKNIQYF. CDR3 sequence (DNA): TGTGCCAGTAGTCTAAGGGACAGACGAGCCAAAAACATTCAGTACTTC.

The genes are TRBV28 and TRBJ2-4; the D gene is possibly TRBD1 (5 bases). The germline CDR1 and CDR2 sequences are MDHEN and SYDVKM. This CDR3 is built from 16 residues. Trimming pared 1 base from V and 4 bases from J, leaving 14 bases between. The CDR3 here is CASSLYQGSGKNIQYF. The CDR3 DNA reads as TGTGCCAGCAGTTTATATCAGGGTTCCGGAAAAAACATTCAGTACTTC.

As DNA, the CDR3 is TGTGCCAGCAGCTCCCCCCTTGTTTGGGCGGGACCCGGGGAGCTGTTTTTT. Residues: CASSSPLVWAGPGELFF. The chain recombines TRBV11-2 with TRBJ2-2; D possibly corresponds to TRBD2 (6 bases). The length of the CDR3 is 17 residues. The germline gives CDR1 SGHAT, CDR2 FQNNGV. Trimming removed 4 bases at V and 6 bases at J, with 21 bases between.

This sequence joins TRBV19 and TRBJ1-3; TRBD1 agrees at 9 bases. Germline trimming cut 5 bases from V and 2 bases from J; bases unmatched to any gene: 4. Germline CDR1 LNHDA, CDR2 SQIVND (reference sequence). CDR3 length: 15 residues. CDR3 nucleotides: TGTGCCAGTAGTCCCCGGACAGGGGCTGGAAACACCATATATTTT. It yields the protein CASSPRTGAGNTIYF.

The V call is TRBV2, the J call TRBJ2-5, with no clear D. Trimming took 5 bases from V and 2 from J, leaving 9 bases between them. This CDR3 comprises 13 residues. CDR1 SNHLY and CDR2 FYNNEI come from the germline V gene. CDR3 bases: TGTGCCAGCAGTCCCGACACACAAGAGACCCAGTACTTC. Translation gives CASSPDTQETQYF.

The chain recombines TRBV19 with TRBJ2-3; perhaps TRBD1 as D (9 bases). Germline CDR1 and CDR2: LNHDA and SQIVND (reference sequence). The CDR3 is 21 amino acids. Deletions cut 6 bases from V and 0 bases from J, with 31 bases between. The CDR3 loop reads CASSHRGRVRLAKTSTDTQYF. The DNA of the CDR3 is TGTGCCAGTAGCCACAGGGGGCGGGTGAGACTAGCGAAAACTAGCACAGATACGCAGTATTTT. Full variable domain (missing parts from reference TRBV19 and TRBJ2-3): DGGITQSPKYLFRKEGQNVTLSCEQNLNHDAMYWYRQDPGQGLRLIYYSQIVNDFQKGDIAEGYSVSREKKESFPLTVTSAQKNPTAFYLCASSHRGRVRLAKTSTDTQYFGPGTRLTVL.

The gene calls are TRBV10-1 and TRBJ1-1; a weak D match, TRBD1 (5 bases). The ends were cut back, 7 bases at V and 3 bases at J, with 18 bases in the middle. The germline V gene has CDR1 WNHNN and CDR2 SYGVQD (reference sequence). This CDR3 has 15 residues. CDR3 sequence reads: CASTLRRQKDTEAFF. As DNA, the CDR3 is TGCGCCAGCACTCTGAGGCGACAGAAGGACACTGAAGCTTTCTTT.

The chain combines TRBV24-1 with TRBJ2-1; no clear D gene. There are 16 residues in the CDR3. Trimming stripped 3 bases from V and 5 bases from J, with 16 bases between. Germline V gives CDR1 KGHDR, CDR2 SFDVKD. CDR3 residues: CATSDPLPSKHNEQFF. Here the CDR3 DNA reads TGTGCCACCAGTGATCCCCTCCCTAGTAAGCACAATGAGCAGTTCTTC.